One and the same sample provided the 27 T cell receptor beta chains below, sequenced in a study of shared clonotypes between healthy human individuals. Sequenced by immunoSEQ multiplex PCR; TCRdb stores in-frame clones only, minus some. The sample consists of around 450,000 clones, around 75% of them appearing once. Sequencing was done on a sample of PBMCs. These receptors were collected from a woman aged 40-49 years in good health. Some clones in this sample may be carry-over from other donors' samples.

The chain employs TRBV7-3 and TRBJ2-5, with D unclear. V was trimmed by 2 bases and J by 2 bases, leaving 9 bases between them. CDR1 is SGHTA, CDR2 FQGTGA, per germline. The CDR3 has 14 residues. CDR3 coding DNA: TGTGCCAGCAGCTTAGGCACGATACAAGAGACCCAGTACTTC. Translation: CASSLGTIQETQYF.

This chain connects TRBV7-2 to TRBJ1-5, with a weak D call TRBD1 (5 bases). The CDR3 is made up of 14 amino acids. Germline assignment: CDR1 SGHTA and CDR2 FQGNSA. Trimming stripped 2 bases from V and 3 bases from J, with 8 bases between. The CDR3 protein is CASSLSGNNQPQHF. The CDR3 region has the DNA TGTGCCAGCAGCTTATCAGGGAACAATCAGCCCCAGCATTTT.

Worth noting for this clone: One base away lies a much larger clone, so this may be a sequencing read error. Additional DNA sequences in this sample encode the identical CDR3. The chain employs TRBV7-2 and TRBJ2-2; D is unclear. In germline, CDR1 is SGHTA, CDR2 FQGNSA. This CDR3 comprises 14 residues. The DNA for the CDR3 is TGTGCCAGCAGCTTATTCAGGAACACTGGGGAGCTGTTTTTT. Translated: CASSLFRNTGELFF.

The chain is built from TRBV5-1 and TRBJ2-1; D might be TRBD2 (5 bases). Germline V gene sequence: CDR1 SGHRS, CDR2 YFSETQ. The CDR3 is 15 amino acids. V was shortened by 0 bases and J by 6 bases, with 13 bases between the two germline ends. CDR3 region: CASSLVRTSVNEQFF. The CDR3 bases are TGCGCCAGCAGCTTGGTGAGGACTTCGGTCAATGAGCAGTTCTTC. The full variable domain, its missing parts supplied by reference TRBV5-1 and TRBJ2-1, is KAGVTQTPRYLIKTRGQQVTLSCSPISGHRSVSWYQQTPGQGLQFLFEYFSETQRNKGNFPGRFSGRQFSNSRSEMNVSTLELGDSALYLCASSLVRTSVNEQFFGPGTRLTVL.

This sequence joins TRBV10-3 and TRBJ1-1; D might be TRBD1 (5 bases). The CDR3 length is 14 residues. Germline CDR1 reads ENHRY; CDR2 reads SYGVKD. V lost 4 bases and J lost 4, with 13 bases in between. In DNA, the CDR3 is TGTGCCATCAGTGCCACGGGGGGGACCACTGAAGCTTTCTTT. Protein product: CAISATGGTTEAFF.

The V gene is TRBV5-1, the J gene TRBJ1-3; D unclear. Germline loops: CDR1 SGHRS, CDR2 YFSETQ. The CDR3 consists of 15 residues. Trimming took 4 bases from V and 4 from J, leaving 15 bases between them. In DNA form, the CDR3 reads TGCGCCAGCAGCCCCCAAGGCAGTCAAGGAAACACCATATATTTT. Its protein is CASSPQGSQGNTIYF.

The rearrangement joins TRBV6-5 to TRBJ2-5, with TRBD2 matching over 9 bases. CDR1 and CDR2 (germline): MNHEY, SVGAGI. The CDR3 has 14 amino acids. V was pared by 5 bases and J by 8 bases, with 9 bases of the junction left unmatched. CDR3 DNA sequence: TGTGCCAGCAGTCCAGCCAGCGGGGGGATAACCCAGTACTTC. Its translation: CASSPASGGITQYF.

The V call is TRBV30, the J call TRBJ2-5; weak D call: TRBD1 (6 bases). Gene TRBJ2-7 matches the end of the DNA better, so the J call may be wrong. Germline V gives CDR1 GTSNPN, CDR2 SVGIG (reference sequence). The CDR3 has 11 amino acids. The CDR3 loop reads CARTEGHEQYF. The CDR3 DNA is TGTGCCCGGACAGAGGGGCACGAGCAGTACTTC.

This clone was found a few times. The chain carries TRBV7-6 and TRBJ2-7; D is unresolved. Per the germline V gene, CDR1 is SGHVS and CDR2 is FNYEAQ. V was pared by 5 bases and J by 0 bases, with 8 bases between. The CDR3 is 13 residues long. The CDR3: CASSPRYSYEQYF. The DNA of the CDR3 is TGTGCCAGCAGCCCTAGATACTCCTACGAGCAGTACTTC. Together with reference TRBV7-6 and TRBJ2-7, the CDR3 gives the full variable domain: GAGVSQSPRYKVTKRGQDVALRCDPISGHVSLYWYRQALGQGPEFLTYFNYEAQQDKSGLPNDRFSAERPEGSISTLTIQRTEQRDSAMYRCASSPRYSYEQYFGPGTRLTVT.

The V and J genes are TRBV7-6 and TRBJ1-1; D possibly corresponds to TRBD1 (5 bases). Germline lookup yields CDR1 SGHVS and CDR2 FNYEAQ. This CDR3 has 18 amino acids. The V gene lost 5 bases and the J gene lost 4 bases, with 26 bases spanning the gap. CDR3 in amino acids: CASSPKVGGREVVTEAFF. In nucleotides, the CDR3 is TGTGCCAGCAGCCCGAAAGTGGGGGGGAGAGAGGTGGTCACTGAAGCTTTCTTT.

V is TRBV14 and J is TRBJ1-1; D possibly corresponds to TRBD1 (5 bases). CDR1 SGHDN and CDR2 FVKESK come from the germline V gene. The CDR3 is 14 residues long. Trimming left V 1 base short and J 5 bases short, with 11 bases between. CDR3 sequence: CASSQGGVGTEAFF. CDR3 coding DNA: TGTGCCAGCAGCCAAGGAGGGGTAGGGACTGAAGCTTTCTTT. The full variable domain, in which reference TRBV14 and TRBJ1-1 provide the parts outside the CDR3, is EAGVTQFPSHSVIEKGQTVTLRCDPISGHDNLYWYRRVMGKEIKFLLHFVKESKQDESGMPNNRFLAERTGGTYSTLKVQPAELEDSGVYFCASSQGGVGTEAFFGQGTRLTVV.

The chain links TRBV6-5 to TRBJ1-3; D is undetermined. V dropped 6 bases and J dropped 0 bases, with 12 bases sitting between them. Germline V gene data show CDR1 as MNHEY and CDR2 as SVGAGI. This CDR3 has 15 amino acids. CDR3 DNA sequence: TGTGCCAGCAGATCAGGACGGATCTCTGGAAACACCATATATTTT. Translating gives CASRSGRISGNTIYF.

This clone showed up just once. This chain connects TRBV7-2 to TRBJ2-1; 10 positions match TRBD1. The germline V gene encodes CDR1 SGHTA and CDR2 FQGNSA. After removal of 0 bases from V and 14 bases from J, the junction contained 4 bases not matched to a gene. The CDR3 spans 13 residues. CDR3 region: CASSLAGTGEEFF. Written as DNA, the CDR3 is TGTGCCAGCAGCTTAGCGGGGACAGGGGAGGAGTTCTTC.

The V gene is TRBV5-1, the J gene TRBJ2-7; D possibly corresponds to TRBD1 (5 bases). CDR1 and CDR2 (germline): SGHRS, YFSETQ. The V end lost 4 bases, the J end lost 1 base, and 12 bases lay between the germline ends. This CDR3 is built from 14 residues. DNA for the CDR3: TGCGCCAGCAGCCCTCCGGACACTTCCTACGAGCAGTACTTC. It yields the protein CASSPPDTSYEQYF. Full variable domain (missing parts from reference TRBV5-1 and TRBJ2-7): KAGVTQTPRYLIKTRGQQVTLSCSPISGHRSVSWYQQTPGQGLQFLFEYFSETQRNKGNFPGRFSGRQFSNSRSEMNVSTLELGDSALYLCASSPPDTSYEQYFGPGTRLTVT.

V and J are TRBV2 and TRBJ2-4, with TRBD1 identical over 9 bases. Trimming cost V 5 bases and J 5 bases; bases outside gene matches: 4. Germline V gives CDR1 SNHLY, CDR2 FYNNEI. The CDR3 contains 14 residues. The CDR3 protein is CASSIQGAENIQYF. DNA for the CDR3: TGTGCCAGCAGTATACAGGGGGCTGAAAACATTCAGTACTTC.

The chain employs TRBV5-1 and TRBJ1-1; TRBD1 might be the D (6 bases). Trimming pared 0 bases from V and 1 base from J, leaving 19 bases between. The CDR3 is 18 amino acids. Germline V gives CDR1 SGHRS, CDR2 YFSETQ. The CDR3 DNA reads TGCGCCAGCAGCTTGGGGAGGTCTGGGGGCTCTAAGAACACTGAAGCTTTCTTT. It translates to CASSLGRSGGSKNTEAFF.

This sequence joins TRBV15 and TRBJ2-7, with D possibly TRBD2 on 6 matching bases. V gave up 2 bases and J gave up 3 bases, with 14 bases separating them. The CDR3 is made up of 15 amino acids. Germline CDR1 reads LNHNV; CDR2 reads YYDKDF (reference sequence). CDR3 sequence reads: CATSRSRDSLYEQYF. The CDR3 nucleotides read TGTGCCACCAGCAGATCCCGGGACTCCCTCTACGAGCAGTACTTC.

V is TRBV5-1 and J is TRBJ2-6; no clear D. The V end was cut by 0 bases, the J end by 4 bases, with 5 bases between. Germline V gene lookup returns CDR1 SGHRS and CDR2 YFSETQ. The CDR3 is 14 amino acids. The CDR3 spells CASSLAVGANVLTF. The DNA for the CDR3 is TGCGCCAGCAGCTTGGCGGTCGGGGCCAACGTCCTGACTTTC.

The CDR3 region has the DNA TGTGCCAGCAGCTTGGGGGGACAGGGATTTGAGACCCAGTACTTC. It yields the protein CASSLGGQGFETQYF. The chain recombines TRBV5-4 with TRBJ2-5; 9 bases fit TRBD1. Germline V gene lookup returns CDR1 SGHNT and CDR2 YYREEE (reference sequence). The CDR3 length is 15 residues. Germline trimming cut 0 bases from V and 5 bases from J; bases unmatched to any gene: 5.

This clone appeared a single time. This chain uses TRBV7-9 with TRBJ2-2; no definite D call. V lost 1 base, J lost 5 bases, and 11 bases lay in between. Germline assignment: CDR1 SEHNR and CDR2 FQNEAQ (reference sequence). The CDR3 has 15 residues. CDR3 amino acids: CASSLDVRLTGELFF. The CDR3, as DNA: TGTGCCAGCAGCTTAGATGTCAGACTGACCGGGGAGCTGTTTTTT.

DNA of the CDR3: TGTGCCAGCAGCTTCGCCGCGGGGGGATCCTCCTACGAGCAGTACTTC. Translation gives CASSFAAGGSSYEQYF. The chain links TRBV7-6 to TRBJ2-7; 8 bases are shared with TRBD2. Unmatched junction bases numbered 7, after V lost 3 bases and J lost 0 bases. This CDR3 comprises 16 residues. CDR1 is SGHVS, CDR2 FNYEAQ, per germline.

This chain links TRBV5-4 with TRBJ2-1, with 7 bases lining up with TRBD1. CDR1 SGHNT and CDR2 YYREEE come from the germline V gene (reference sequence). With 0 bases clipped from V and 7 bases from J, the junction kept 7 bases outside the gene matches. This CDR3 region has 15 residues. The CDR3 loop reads CASSLGREGANEQFF. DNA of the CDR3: TGTGCCAGCAGCTTGGGTCGAGAGGGGGCTAATGAGCAGTTCTTC.

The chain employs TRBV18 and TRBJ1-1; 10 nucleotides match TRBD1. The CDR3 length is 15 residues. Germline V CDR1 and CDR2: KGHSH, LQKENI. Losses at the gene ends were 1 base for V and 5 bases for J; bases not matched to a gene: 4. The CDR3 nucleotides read TGTGCCAGCTCACCACGACAGGGGGCAGGGACTGAAGCTTTCTTT. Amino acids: CASSPRQGAGTEAFF.

CDR3 coding DNA: TGTGCCAGCAGTCCCCCCACCCGGACGAAGGACACTGAAGCTTTCTTT. Protein sequence: CASSPPTRTKDTEAFF. The chain uses TRBV7-9 and TRBJ1-1, with D hard to call. This CDR3 is built from 16 residues. CDR1 SEHNR and CDR2 FQNEAQ come from the germline V gene (reference sequence). Trimming took off 6 bases at V and 3 bases at J, with 20 bases between the two ends.

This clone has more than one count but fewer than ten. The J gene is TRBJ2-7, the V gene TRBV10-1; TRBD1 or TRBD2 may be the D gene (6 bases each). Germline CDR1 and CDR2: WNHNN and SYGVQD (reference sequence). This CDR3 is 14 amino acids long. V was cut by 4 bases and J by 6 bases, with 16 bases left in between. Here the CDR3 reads CASSGGTRGAEQYF. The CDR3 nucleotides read TGCGCCAGCAGTGGCGGGACCAGGGGCGCCGAGCAGTACTTC.

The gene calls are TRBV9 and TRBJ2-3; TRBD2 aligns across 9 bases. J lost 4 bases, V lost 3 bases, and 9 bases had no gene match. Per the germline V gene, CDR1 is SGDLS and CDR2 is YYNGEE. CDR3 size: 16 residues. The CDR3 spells CASSARGGLAADTQYF. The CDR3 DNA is TGTGCCAGCAGCGCCCGAGGGGGACTAGCTGCAGATACGCAGTATTTT.

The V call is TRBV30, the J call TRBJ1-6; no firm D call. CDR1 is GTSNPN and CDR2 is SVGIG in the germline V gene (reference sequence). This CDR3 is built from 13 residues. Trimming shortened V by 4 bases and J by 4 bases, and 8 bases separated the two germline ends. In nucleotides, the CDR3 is TGTGCCTGGACTATGAGTTATAATTCACCCCTCCACTTT. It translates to CAWTMSYNSPLHF.